This passage covers 14 T cell receptor beta chains from one sample sequenced in a study of shared clonotypes between healthy human individuals. CD45RO-negative, CCR7-selected cells formed the naive CD8 fraction, which excluded terminally differentiated effector memory CD45RA+ cells. TCRdb keeps only in-frame clones here, not all; method: immunoSEQ multiplex PCR. The data hold over 750,000 clones, with about 96% observed a single time. Sequenced input: naive CD8+ T cells sorted from blood. The receptors originated from a man in his thirties or forties in good health.

The CDR3: CASSPGVTYEQYF. DNA of the CDR3: TGCGCCAGCAGCCCCGGTGTTACCTACGAGCAGTACTTC. The gene calls are TRBV5-1 and TRBJ2-7; D is unresolved. Germline V gene lookup returns CDR1 SGHRS and CDR2 YFSETQ. Trimming removed 4 bases from V and 2 bases from J, with 10 bases in between. The CDR3 covers 13 residues. Full variable domain (remainder filled in from reference TRBV5-1 and TRBJ2-7): KAGVTQTPRYLIKTRGQQVTLSCSPISGHRSVSWYQQTPGQGLQFLFEYFSETQRNKGNFPGRFSGRQFSNSRSEMNVSTLELGDSALYLCASSPGVTYEQYFGPGTRLTVT.

The rearrangement joins TRBV14 to TRBJ2-3; D remains ambiguous. The CDR3 extends over 13 amino acids. The germline V and J ends were trimmed by 3 bases and 0 bases, with 4 bases remaining between them. Germline values: CDR1 SGHDN, CDR2 FVKESK. The chain's CDR3 is CASSQISTDTQYF. For the CDR3, the DNA is TGTGCCAGCAGCCAGATAAGCACAGATACGCAGTATTTT.

The rearrangement uses TRBV7-2 and TRBJ2-1; 7 bases align to TRBD2. Germline V gives CDR1 SGHTA, CDR2 FQGNSA. The CDR3 has 18 residues. V shed 0 bases and J 7 bases; nucleotides not matched to a gene: 15. Here the CDR3 DNA reads TGTGCCAGCAGCTTAGCGAGGATGGGGCGGGAGTGGGGGAATGAGCAGTTCTTC. It is translated as CASSLARMGREWGNEQFF.

The chain couples TRBV7-9 to TRBJ1-2; 7 bases match TRBD1. Germline CDR1 reads SEHNR; CDR2 reads FQNEAQ (reference sequence). V shed 5 bases, J shed 4 bases, and the junction held 4 bases outside the gene matches. The CDR3 spans 13 residues. The CDR3 reads CASSTTGVYGYTF. The CDR3 DNA sequence: TGTGCCAGCAGCACAACAGGGGTCTATGGCTACACCTTC.

The rearrangement uses TRBV5-4 and TRBJ2-3; tentatively, D is TRBD1 or TRBD2 (5 bases each). The V gene lost 0 bases and the J gene lost 5 bases, with 7 bases spanning the gap. The length of the CDR3 is 13 residues. Germline V lookup: CDR1 SGHNT, CDR2 YYREEE (reference sequence). CDR3 region: CASSLVGEDTQYF. The CDR3 DNA reads as TGTGCCAGCAGCTTGGTGGGGGAAGATACGCAGTATTTT.

The chain employs TRBV7-2 and TRBJ2-7, with TRBD2 identical over 9 bases. The V segment lost 0 bases and the J segment 0 bases; nucleotides outside the gene matches: 6. Germline V gives CDR1 SGHTA, CDR2 FQGNSA. CDR3 length equals 17 residues. CDR3 in amino acids: CASSLAHLAGSSYEQYF. The CDR3 DNA sequence: TGTGCCAGCAGCTTAGCCCACCTAGCGGGAAGCTCCTACGAGCAGTACTTC.

This chain uses TRBV4-1 with TRBJ2-1; D remains ambiguous. The CDR3 length is 14 residues. V was cut by 4 bases and J by 3 bases, with 10 bases left in between. Germline loops: CDR1 MGHRA, CDR2 YSYEKL. The CDR3 DNA sequence: TGCGCCAGCAGCCCCGCCCGAGGCTACAATGAGCAGTTCTTC. Protein: CASSPARGYNEQFF.

The chain links TRBV9 to TRBJ2-2; maybe TRBD2 (6 bases). Germline V CDR1 and CDR2: SGDLS, YYNGEE. The CDR3 totals 16 residues. The V end was cut by 3 bases, the J end by 1 base, with 13 bases between. CDR3 bases: TGTGCCAGCAGCGCGTGGGTAGCGGAGAACACCGGGGAGCTGTTTTTT. Its translation: CASSAWVAENTGELFF.

V usage is TRBV27 and J usage is TRBJ1-5; D not certain. Trimming cost V 7 bases and J 3 bases, with 16 bases left between them. Germline V gene lookup returns CDR1 MNHEY and CDR2 SMNVEV (reference sequence). The CDR3 has 15 residues. CDR3 nucleotides: TGTGCCAGCACCGTAGGTCTAGGTGACAATCAGCCCCAGCATTTT. This gives the protein CASTVGLGDNQPQHF.

As DNA, the CDR3 is TGCAGCGTCCTACTAGCGGAGGAGTCCTACGAGCAGTACTTC. Translating gives CSVLLAEESYEQYF. The chain carries TRBV29-1 and TRBJ2-7; 8 bases agree with TRBD2. Germline assignment: CDR1 SQVTM and CDR2 ANQGSEA. The V gene end was trimmed by 6 bases and the J gene end by 1 base; junction bases not matched to a gene: 8. The CDR3 has 14 amino acids.

V gene TRBV18 combines with J gene TRBJ2-3; 10 bases agree with TRBD2. After removal of 3 bases from V and 0 bases from J, the junction contained 3 bases not matched to a gene. Germline V gene data show CDR1 as KGHSH and CDR2 as LQKENI. This CDR3 region has 16 residues. The CDR3 here is CASSPQLAGSTDTQYF. CDR3 DNA sequence: TGTGCCAGCTCACCCCAACTAGCGGGAAGCACAGATACGCAGTATTTT.

The gene calls are TRBV4-3 and TRBJ1-1, with 11 nucleotides matching TRBD1. The CDR3 covers 15 residues. V was clipped by 3 bases and J by 4 bases; unmatched bases: 4. Germline CDR1 is LGHNA and CDR2 is YSLEER. CDR3 in DNA: TGCGCCAGCAGCCAGGACAGGGGGCGATCCACTGAAGCTTTCTTT. Translated: CASSQDRGRSTEAFF.

The chain combines TRBV7-2 with TRBJ2-3; no definite D call. Germline assignment: CDR1 SGHTA and CDR2 FQGNSA. The germline V and J ends were trimmed by 1 base and 2 bases, with 7 bases remaining between them. The CDR3 length is 14 residues. CDR3 residues: CASSLVGNTDTQYF. The CDR3 DNA follows: TGTGCCAGCAGCTTAGTAGGGAACACAGATACGCAGTATTTT.

This clone has a single count. This sequence joins TRBV27 and TRBJ2-1, with 8 nucleotides matching TRBD2. V shed 3 bases and J 4 bases; nucleotides not matched to a gene: 14. This CDR3 comprises 18 residues. Germline V gene lookup returns CDR1 MNHEY and CDR2 SMNVEV (reference sequence). The CDR3 coding sequence is TGTGCCAGCAGTTTTCGACTAGCGTCGGGACCCCAGTACAATGAGCAGTTCTTC. Amino acids: CASSFRLASGPQYNEQFF.